This T cell receptor (beta chain) is from a study of blood T cells in healthy people across ages (dated by TCRdb to between 2014 and 2016). The study in broad terms: Template switching captured roughly one uniquely barcoded TCR beta cDNA molecule per two T cells in model experiments. Using deep sequencing normalized with unique cDNA molecular identifiers, the study measured how TCR beta repertoire diversity changes with age. Four age groups were formed from the donors: young (average 16 years), middle-aged (approximately 40), aged (under 70) and long-lived (around 82). To avoid experimental bias, donors of different ages were distributed randomly across sequencing lanes. The study analyzed two additional independent replicas of 1 million unique cDNA reads from the same blood draw for two donors, one aged 18 to 29 and one aged 80 or older. What the study reported, not specific to this receptor: Bulk unsorted PBMC profiling prevented conclusive comparison of naive and antigen-experienced compartments. Estimates of total diversity from one million sequenced T cells were regarded as lower bounds and underestimates. Because donor CMV infection status was unknown, age-related changes in expanded clonotypes were potentially confounded. The long-lived group showed more naive CD4+ T cells, fewer expanded clones and increased TCR diversity than the aged group, suggesting age selection. Observed TCR beta diversity per million T cells fell roughly linearly with age, and a significant reduction was already apparent by age roughly 40. The percentage of naive T cells measured by flow cytometry correlated strongly with observed TCR beta diversity.

Receptor amplification or capture employed 5' RACE. Sequencing used an Illumina HiSeq 2500. A second roughly 6 to 11 cycle PCR used a sample-barcoded 5' primer and a J-beta primer mix. Each TCR beta cDNA molecule received a unique molecular identifier from a template-switch 5' adaptor carrying 12 random nucleotides. Each sample yielded at least 3 million CDR3-containing paired-end reads. The Mint cDNA synthesis kit, primed by a TRBC-specific oligonucleotide, was used to synthesize first-strand cDNA from all RNA. All cDNA was treated with uracil-DNA glycosylase and then went through a first 18-cycle PCR with the universal primers M1SS and BC2_uni_R. The study's own analysis went as follows. Each sample was normalized by randomly selecting 1 million high-quality reads, each carrying a distinct molecular identifier. Instead of being binned into consensus sequences, reads with shared molecular identifiers were discarded. CDR3 identification, clonotype clustering and error correction used MiTCR with a Q25 quality threshold and the strictest error-elimination algorithm. Lower-bound total TCR beta diversity was estimated with a nonparametric unseen species model using Euler transformation. TCRdb itself trimmed the public reads at Q25 with fastp, ran MiXCR and retained productive beta chains. Rows with one shared CDR3 protein collapse into an entry with the most common genes and DNA. The authors' filters were not applied to this entry. This sample comprises hundreds of thousands of distinct CDR3 sequences, roughly 44% of them detected only once. Around 21% of the sample is in the top ten clones.

There are a few counts of this clonotype. Its antigen is still unknown. No per-base quality is available; no much larger clone lies one base away. Systemically healthy Caucasian individuals from Russia, around 38 in total and aged roughly 6 to 100 years, were included as donors. Approximately 9 milliliters of peripheral blood were collected from each donor into EDTA-treated Vacutainer tubes. Ficoll-Paque density-gradient centrifugation was used to isolate PBMCs, with at least 6 million per sample. Trizol reagent was used to extract total RNA from PBMCs, with at least 6 micrograms per sample. For every donor, an aliquot of PBMCs went through flow cytometry to measure the percentages of naive CD45RAhigh/CD27high T cells. According to the germline V gene, CDR1 reads MNHNS and CDR2 reads SASEGT. V and J lose 5 bases and 7 bases, and a span of 17 bases separates them. The CDR3 covers 14 residues, taking in both the cysteine and the phenylalanine. Only CDR3 DNA is held: 42 bases, read in frame from base 1.

The sequence is built from TRBV6-1 and TRBJ1-2; a confident D gene designation cannot be given. This receptor was identified in a man between 60 and 70 years old in good health. Sequencing was performed on blood. The DNA is TGTGCCAGCAGTCCCGGGCTCCCCGGCCCTGGCTACACCTTC. It encodes CASSPGLPGPGYTF.